Below, one TCR beta chain is given with its context. The sample originates from a study of shared clonotypes between healthy human individuals. Profiling relied on immunoSEQ multiplex PCR, and the TCRdb table lists in-frame clones only, not all of them. The data show approximately 620,000 clones, 95% to 98% seen once. Every donor was a Caucasian adult from Nashville, Tennessee. The CDR3 length is 13 residues. Trimming removed 4 bases from V and 2 bases from J, with 10 bases in between. Germline V lookup: CDR1 SGHRS, CDR2 YFSETQ. The sequence was obtained from a woman aged 25 to 45 in good health. This chain uses TRBV5-1 with TRBJ2-7; tentatively, D is TRBD1 or TRBD2 (5 bases each). Sequenced: naive CD4+ T cells sorted from blood. Subset defined: CD45RA+ positively selected. CDR3: CASSRDQAYEQYF. For the CDR3, the DNA is TGCGCCAGCAGCCGGGACCAGGCCTACGAGCAGTACTTC.